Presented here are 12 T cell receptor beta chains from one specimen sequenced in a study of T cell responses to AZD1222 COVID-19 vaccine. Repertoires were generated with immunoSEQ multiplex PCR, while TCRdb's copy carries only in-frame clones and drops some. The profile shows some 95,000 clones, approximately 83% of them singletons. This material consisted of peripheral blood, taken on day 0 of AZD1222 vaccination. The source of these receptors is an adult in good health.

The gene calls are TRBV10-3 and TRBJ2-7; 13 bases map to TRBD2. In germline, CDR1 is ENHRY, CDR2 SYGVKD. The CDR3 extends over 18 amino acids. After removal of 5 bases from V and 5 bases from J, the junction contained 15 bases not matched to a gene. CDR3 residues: CAISRNLGLAGDFDEQYF. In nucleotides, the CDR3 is TGTGCCATCAGTCGAAACCTTGGACTAGCGGGGGACTTCGACGAGCAGTACTTC.

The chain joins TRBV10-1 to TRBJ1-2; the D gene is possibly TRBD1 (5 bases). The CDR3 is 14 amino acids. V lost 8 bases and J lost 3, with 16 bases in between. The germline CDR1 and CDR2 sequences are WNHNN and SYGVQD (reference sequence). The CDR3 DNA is TGCGCCAGCGGGACCTGGGGTTTCGACTATGGCTACACCTTC. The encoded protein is CASGTWGFDYGYTF.

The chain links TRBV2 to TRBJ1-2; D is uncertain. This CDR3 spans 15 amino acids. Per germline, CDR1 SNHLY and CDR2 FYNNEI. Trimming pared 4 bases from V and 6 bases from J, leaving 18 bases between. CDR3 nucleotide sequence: TGTGCCAGCAGTGTAGACGGGCCCAGGATTGATGGCTACACCTTC. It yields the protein CASSVDGPRIDGYTF.

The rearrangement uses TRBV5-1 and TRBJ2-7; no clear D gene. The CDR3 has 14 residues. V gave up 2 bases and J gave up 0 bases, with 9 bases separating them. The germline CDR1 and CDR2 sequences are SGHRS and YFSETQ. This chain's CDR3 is CASSFAVSSYEQYF. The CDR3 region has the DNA TGCGCCAGCAGCTTCGCGGTCAGCTCCTACGAGCAGTACTTC.

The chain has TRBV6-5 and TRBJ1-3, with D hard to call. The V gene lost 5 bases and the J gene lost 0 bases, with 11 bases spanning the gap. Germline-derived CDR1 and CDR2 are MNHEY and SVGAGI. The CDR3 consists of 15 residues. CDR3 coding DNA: TGTGCCAGCAGTAGGAGATTTCTCTCTGGAAACACCATATATTTT. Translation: CASSRRFLSGNTIYF.

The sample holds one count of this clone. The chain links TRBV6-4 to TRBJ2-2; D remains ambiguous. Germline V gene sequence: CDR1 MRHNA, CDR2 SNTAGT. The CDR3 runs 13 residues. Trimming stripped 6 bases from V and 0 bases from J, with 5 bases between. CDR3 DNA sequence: TGTGCCAGCAGAGCACCGAACACCGGGGAGCTGTTTTTT. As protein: CASRAPNTGELFF.

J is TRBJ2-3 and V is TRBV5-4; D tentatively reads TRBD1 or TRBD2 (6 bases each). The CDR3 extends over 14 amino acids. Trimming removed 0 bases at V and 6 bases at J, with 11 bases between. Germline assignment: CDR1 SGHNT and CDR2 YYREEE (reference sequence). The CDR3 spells CASSLVGGPDTQYF. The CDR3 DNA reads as TGTGCCAGCAGCTTGGTCGGGGGCCCTGATACGCAGTATTTT.

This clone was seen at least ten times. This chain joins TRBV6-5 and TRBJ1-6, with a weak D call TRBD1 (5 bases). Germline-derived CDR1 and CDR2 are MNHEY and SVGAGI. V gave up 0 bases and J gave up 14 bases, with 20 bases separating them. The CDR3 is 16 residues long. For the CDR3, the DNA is TGTGCCAGCAGTTACTCGAGGGGACCCTTAATGATGACCCTCCACTTT. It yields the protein CASSYSRGPLMMTLHF.

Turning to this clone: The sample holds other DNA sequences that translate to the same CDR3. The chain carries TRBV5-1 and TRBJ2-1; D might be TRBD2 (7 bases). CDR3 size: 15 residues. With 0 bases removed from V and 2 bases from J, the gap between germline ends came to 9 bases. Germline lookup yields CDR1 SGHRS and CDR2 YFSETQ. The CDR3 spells CASSLGGGAYNEQFF. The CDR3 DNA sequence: TGCGCCAGCAGCTTGGGCGGGGGCGCCTACAATGAGCAGTTCTTC. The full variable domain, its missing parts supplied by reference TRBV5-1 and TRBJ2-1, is KAGVTQTPRYLIKTRGQQVTLSCSPISGHRSVSWYQQTPGQGLQFLFEYFSETQRNKGNFPGRFSGRQFSNSRSEMNVSTLELGDSALYLCASSLGGGAYNEQFFGPGTRLTVL.

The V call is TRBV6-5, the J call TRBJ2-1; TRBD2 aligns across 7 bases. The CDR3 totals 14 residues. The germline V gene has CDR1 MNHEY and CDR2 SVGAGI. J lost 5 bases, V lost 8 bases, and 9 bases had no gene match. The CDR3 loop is CASSWGGINNEQFF. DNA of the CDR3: TGTGCCAGCTCGTGGGGAGGGATCAACAATGAGCAGTTCTTC.

This chain's CDR3 is CASSPTGGNQPQHF. CDR3 coding DNA: TGTGCCAGCAGCCCTACAGGGGGCAATCAGCCCCAGCATTTT. The chain has TRBV3-1 (or the pseudogene TRBV3-2) and TRBJ1-5; the match to TRBD1 covers 7 bases. CDR3 length: 14 residues. Per the germline V gene, CDR1 is LGHDT and CDR2 is YNNKEL (reference sequence). After removal of 4 bases from V and 2 bases from J, the junction contained 2 bases not matched to a gene.

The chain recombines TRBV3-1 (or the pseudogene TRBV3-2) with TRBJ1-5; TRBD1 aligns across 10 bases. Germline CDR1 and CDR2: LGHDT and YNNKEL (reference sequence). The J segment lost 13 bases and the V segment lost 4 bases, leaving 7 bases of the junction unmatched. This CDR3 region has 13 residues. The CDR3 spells CASSRAGTGAQHF. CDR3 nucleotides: TGTGCCAGCAGCCGCGCCGGGACAGGGGCTCAGCATTTT.